The sequence of this TCR beta chain was determined in a study of blood T cells in healthy people across ages. Peripheral blood was drawn, approximately 9.4 milliliters per donor. Isolated PBMCs totaled at least 6 million in each sample. Primers used in a second PCR of about 7 to 11 cycles were a sample-barcoded 5' primer and a J-beta primer mix. Each cDNA molecule received a tag from a template-switch adaptor that had 12 random nucleotides. One entry per CDR3 protein results from TCRdb running MiXCR on the 5' RACE reads. The table includes hundreds of thousands of distinct CDR3 sequences, about a fifth detected once. The germline CDR1 and CDR2 sequences are MRHNA and SNTAGT. The V and J ends lost 3 bases and 0 bases, in that order; junction bases with no gene match: 1. The CDR3 totals 15 residues.

The clonotype was recovered from a man aged 65 to 79 in good health. V gene TRBV6-4 combines with J gene TRBJ2-7, with 11 positions matching TRBD2. Sequences were obtained from blood. CDR3 nucleotides: TGTGCCAGCAGTGATAGCGGGGGGGCCTCCTACGAGCAGTACTTC. Translation: CASSDSGGASYEQYF.